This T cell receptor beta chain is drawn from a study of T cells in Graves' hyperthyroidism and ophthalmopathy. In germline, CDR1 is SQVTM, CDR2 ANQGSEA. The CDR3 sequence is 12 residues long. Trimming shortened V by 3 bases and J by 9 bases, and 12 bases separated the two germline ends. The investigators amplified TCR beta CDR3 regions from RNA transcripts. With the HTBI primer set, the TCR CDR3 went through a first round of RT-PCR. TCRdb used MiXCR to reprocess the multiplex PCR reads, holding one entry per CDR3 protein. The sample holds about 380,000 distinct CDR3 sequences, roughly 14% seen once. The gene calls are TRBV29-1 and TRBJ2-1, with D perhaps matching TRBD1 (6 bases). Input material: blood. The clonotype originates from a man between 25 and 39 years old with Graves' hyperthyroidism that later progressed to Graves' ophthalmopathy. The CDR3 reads CSVEENRAEQFF. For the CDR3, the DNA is TGCAGCGTTGAGGAAAACAGGGCTGAGCAGTTCTTC.